Sequencing of this T cell receptor (beta chain) was carried out in a study of shared clonotypes between healthy human individuals. Whole-study results and caveats: Shared clonotypes: roughly 5% naive CD4, roughly 3.8% naive CD8, less than 2.5% memory CD4, approximately 0.41% memory CD8.

In regard to this clone: Its antigen is not identified. This clone may be a read error of a much larger clone one base away. This specimen includes other DNA sequences encoding the same CDR3.

This CDR3 is 14 amino acids long. In germline, CDR1 is SNHLY, CDR2 FYNNEI. As originally analysed: In the immunoSEQ data, sequences were junction-only and lacked quality scores, so filtering differed. Libraries were prepared by immunoSEQ multiplex PCR; TCRdb keeps only in-frame clonotypes and omits some of them. V and J calls and clone size follow that table, whereas D and trimming were derived from the DNA. The sample holds around 980,000 clones, 70% to 80% seen once. The origin of this receptor is a man aged 18 to 29 in good health. Some clones in this sample may be carry-over from other donors' samples. What was sequenced was memory CD4+ T cells from PBMCs. Subset: CD45RA-negative fraction. This chain links TRBV2 with TRBJ1-4; no clear D gene. The CDR3 DNA follows: TGTGCCAGCAGCTTTGACGGAACTAATGAAAAACTGTTCTTT. It yields the protein CASSFDGTNEKLFF.